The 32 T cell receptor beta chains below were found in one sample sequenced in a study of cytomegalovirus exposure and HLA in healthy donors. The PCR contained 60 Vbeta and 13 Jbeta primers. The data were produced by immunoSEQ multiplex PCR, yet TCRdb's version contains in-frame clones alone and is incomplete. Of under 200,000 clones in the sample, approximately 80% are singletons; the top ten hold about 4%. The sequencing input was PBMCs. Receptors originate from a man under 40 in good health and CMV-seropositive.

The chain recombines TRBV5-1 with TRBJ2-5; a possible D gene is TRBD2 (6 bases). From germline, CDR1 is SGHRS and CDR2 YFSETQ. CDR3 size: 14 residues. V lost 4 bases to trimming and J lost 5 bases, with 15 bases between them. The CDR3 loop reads CASSVPGAPETQYF. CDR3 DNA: TGCGCCAGCAGCGTCCCGGGAGCACCGGAGACCCAGTACTTC. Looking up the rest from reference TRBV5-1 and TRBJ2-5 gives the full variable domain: KAGVTQTPRYLIKTRGQQVTLSCSPISGHRSVSWYQQTPGQGLQFLFEYFSETQRNKGNFPGRFSGRQFSNSRSEMNVSTLELGDSALYLCASSVPGAPETQYFGPGTRLLVL.

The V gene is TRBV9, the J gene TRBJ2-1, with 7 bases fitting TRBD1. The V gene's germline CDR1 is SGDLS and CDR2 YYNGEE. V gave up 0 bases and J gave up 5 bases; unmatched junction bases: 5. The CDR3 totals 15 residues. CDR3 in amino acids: CASSVGGGAHNEQFF. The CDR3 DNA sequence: TGTGCCAGCAGCGTAGGAGGGGGCGCCCACAATGAGCAGTTCTTC.

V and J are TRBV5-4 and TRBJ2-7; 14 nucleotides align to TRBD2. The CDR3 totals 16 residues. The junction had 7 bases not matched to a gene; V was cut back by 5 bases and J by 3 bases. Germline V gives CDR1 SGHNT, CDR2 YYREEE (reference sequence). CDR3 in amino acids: CASSGLAGGPYYEQYF. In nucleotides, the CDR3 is TGTGCCAGCAGTGGACTAGCGGGGGGTCCCTACTACGAGCAGTACTTC.

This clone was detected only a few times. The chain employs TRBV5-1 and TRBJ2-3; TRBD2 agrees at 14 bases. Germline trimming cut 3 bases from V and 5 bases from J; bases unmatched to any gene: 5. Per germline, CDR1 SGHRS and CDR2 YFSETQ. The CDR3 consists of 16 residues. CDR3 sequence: CASSSGLAGVGDTQYF. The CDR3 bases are TGCGCCAGCAGCTCGGGACTAGCGGGGGTAGGAGATACGCAGTATTTT.

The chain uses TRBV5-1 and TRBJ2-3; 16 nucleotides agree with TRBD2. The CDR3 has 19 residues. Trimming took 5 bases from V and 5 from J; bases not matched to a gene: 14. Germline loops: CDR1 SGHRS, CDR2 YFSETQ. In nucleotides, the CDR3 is TGCGCCAGCAGGCCGGGACTAGCGGGGGGGTCCAGGCCCGGAGATACGCAGTATTTT. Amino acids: CASRPGLAGGSRPGDTQYF. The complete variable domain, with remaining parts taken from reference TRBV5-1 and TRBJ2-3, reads KAGVTQTPRYLIKTRGQQVTLSCSPISGHRSVSWYQQTPGQGLQFLFEYFSETQRNKGNFPGRFSGRQFSNSRSEMNVSTLELGDSALYLCASRPGLAGGSRPGDTQYFGPGTRLTVL.

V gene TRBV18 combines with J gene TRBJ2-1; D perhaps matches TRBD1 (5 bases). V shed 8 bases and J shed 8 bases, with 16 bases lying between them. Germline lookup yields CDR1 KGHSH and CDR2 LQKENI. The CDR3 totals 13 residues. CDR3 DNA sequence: TGTGCCAGCAAGGGCTCTATCAGGGATGAGCAGTTCTTC. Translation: CASKGSIRDEQFF.

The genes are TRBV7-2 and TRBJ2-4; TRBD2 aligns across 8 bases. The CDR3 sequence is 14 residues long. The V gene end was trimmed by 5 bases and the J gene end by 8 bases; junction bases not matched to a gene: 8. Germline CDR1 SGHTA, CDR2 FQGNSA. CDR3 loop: CASSPWTSLDIQYF. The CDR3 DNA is TGTGCCAGCAGCCCCTGGACTAGCTTGGACATTCAGTACTTC. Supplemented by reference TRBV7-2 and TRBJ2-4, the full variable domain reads GAGVSQSPSNKVTEKGKDVELRCDPISGHTALYWYRQSLGQGLEFLIYFQGNSAPDKSGLPSDRFSAERTGGSVSTLTIQRTQQEDSAVYLCASSPWTSLDIQYFGAGTRLSVL.

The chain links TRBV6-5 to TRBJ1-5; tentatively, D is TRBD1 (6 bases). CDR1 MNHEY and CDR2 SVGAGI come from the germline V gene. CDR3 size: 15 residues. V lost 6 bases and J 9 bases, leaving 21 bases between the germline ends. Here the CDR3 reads CASSPRQEEWGPQHF. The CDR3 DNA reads TGTGCCAGCAGCCCTCGACAGGAAGAATGGGGGCCCCAGCATTTT.

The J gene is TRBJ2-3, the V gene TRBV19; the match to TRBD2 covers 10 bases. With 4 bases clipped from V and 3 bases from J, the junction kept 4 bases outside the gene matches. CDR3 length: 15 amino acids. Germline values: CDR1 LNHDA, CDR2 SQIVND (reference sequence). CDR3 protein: CASSTALAGTDTQYF. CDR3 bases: TGTGCCAGTAGTACCGCACTAGCGGGAACAGATACGCAGTATTTT. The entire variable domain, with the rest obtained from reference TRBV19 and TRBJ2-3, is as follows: DGGITQSPKYLFRKEGQNVTLSCEQNLNHDAMYWYRQDPGQGLRLIYYSQIVNDFQKGDIAEGYSVSREKKESFPLTVTSAQKNPTAFYLCASSTALAGTDTQYFGPGTRLTVL.

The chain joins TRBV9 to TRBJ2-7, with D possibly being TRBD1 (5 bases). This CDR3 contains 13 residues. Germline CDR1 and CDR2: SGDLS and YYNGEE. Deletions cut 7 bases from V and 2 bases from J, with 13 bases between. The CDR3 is CASGQGSPYEQYF. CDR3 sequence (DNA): TGTGCCAGCGGCCAGGGTTCCCCCTACGAGCAGTACTTC.

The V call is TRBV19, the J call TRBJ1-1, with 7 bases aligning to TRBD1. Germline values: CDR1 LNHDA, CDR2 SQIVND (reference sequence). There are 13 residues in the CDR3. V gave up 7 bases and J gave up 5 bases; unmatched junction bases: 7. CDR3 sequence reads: CASNDRARTEAFF. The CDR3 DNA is TGTGCCAGTAACGACAGGGCTAGAACTGAAGCTTTCTTT.

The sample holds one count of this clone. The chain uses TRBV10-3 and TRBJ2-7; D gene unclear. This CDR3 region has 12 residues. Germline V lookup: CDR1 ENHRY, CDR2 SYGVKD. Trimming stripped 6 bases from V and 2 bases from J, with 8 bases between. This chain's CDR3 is CAISSSPYEQYF. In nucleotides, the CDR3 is TGTGCCATCAGCTCGTCTCCCTACGAGCAGTACTTC.

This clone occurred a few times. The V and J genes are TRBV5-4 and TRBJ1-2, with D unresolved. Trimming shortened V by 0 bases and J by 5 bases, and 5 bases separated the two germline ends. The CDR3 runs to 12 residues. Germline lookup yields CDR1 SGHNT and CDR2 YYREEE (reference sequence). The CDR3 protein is CASSLDSYGYTF. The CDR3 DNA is TGTGCCAGCAGCTTGGACAGTTATGGCTACACCTTC.

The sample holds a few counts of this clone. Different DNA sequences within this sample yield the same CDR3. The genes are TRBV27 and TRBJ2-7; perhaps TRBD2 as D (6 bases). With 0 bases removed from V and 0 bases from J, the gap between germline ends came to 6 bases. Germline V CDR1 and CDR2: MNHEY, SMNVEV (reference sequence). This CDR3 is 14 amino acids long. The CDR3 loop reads CASSLSGGSYEQYF. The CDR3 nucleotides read TGTGCCAGCAGTTTATCGGGAGGCTCCTACGAGCAGTACTTC.

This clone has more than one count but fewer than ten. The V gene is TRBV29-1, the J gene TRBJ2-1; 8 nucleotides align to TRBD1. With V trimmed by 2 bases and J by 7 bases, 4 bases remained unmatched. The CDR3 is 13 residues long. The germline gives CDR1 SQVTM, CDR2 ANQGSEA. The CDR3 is CSVERTGKNEQFF. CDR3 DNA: TGCAGCGTTGAAAGGACAGGGAAAAATGAGCAGTTCTTC.

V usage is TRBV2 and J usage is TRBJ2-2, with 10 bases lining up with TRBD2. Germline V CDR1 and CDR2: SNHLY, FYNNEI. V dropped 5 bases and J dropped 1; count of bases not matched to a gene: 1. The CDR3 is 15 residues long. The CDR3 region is CASSRLAGNTGELFF. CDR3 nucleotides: TGTGCCAGCAGTAGACTAGCGGGGAACACCGGGGAGCTGTTTTTT.

The CDR3 nucleotides are TGTGCCAGCAGGCCTCCGGGACAGAACACCGGGGAGCTGTTTTTT. This encodes CASRPPGQNTGELFF. This chain links TRBV2 with TRBJ2-2, with D possibly matching TRBD1 (6 bases). The CDR3 length is 15 residues. In germline, CDR1 is SNHLY, CDR2 FYNNEI. V was shortened by 6 bases and J by 1 base, with 12 bases between the two germline ends.

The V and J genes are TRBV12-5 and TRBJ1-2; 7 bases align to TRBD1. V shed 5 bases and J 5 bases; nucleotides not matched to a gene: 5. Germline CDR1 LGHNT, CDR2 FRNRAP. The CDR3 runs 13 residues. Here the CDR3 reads CASGPDRSYGYTF. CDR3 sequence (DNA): TGTGCTAGTGGTCCGGACAGGTCGTATGGCTACACCTTC.

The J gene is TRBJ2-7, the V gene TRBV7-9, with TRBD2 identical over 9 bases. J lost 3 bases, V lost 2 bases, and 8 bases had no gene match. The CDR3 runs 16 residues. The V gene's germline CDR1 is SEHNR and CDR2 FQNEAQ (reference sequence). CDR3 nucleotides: TGTGCCAGCAGCTTACCCGATGCGGGGGGGATCTACGAGCAGTACTTC. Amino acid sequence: CASSLPDAGGIYEQYF.

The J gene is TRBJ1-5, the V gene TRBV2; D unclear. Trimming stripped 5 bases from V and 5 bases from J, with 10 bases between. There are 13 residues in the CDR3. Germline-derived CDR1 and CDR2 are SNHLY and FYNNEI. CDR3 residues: CASSYYADQPQHF. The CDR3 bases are TGTGCCAGCAGTTACTATGCCGATCAGCCCCAGCATTTT.

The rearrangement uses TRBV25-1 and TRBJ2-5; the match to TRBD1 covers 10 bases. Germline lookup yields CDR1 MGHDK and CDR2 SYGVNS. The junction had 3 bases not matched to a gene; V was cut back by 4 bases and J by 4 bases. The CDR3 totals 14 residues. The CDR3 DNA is TGTGCCAGCAGTGCCGGGGACAGGGGAGAGACCCAGTACTTC. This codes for CASSAGDRGETQYF.

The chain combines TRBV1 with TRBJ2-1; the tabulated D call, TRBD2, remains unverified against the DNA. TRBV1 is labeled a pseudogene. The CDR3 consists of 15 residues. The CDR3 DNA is TGCACCAGCAGGTTAAGCATTCGCTCCTACAATGAGCAGTTCTTC. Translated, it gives CTSRLSIRSYNEQFF.

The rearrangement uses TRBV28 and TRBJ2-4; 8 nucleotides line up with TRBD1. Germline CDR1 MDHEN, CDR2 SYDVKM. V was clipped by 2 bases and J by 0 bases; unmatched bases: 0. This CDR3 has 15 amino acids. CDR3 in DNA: TGTGCCAGCAGTTTACAGGGGGCAGCCAAAAACATTCAGTACTTC. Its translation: CASSLQGAAKNIQYF.

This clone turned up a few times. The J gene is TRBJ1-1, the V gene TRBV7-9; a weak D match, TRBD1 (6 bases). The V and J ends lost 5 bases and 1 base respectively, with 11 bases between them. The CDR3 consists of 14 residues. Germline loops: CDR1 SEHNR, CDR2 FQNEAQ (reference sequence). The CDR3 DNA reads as TGTGCCAGCAGCCCCGGGACATCGAACACTGAAGCTTTCTTT. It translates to CASSPGTSNTEAFF.

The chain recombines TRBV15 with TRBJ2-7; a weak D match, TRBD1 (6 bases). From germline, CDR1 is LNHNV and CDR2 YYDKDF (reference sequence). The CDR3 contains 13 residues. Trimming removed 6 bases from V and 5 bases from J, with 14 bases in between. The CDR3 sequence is CATSNRVGHEQYF. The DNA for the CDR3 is TGTGCCACCAGTAACAGGGTCGGCCACGAGCAGTACTTC.

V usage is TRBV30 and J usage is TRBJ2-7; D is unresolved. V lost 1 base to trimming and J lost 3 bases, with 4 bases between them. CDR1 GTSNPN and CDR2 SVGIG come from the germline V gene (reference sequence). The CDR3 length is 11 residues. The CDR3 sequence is CAWSASYEQYF. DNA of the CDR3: TGTGCCTGGAGTGCTAGCTACGAGCAGTACTTC.

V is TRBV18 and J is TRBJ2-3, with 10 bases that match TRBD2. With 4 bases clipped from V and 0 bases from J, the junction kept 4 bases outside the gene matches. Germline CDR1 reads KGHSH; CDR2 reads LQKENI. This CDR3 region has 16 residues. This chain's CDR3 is CASSRASGGSTDTQYF. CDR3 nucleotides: TGTGCCAGCTCACGTGCTAGCGGGGGAAGCACAGATACGCAGTATTTT. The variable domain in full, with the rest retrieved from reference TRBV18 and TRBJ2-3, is NAGVMQNPRHLVRRRGQEARLRCSPMKGHSHVYWYRQLPEEGLKFMVYLQKENIIDESGMPKERFSAEFPKEGPSILRIQQVVRGDSAAYFCASSRASGGSTDTQYFGPGTRLTVL.

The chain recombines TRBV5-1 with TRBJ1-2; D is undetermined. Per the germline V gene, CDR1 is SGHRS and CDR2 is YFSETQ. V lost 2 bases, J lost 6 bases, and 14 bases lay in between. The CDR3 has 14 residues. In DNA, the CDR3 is TGCGCCAGCAGCTTTTTCTTAGGCCAGGATGGCTACACCTTC. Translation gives CASSFFLGQDGYTF. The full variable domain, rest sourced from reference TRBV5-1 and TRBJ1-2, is KAGVTQTPRYLIKTRGQQVTLSCSPISGHRSVSWYQQTPGQGLQFLFEYFSETQRNKGNFPGRFSGRQFSNSRSEMNVSTLELGDSALYLCASSFFLGQDGYTFGSGTRLTVV.

This chain's CDR3 is CASSGENYGYTF. CDR3 coding DNA: TGTGCCAGCAGTGGGGAGAACTATGGCTACACCTTC. The rearrangement joins TRBV2 to TRBJ1-2; D is unresolved. This CDR3 has 12 amino acids. In germline, CDR1 is SNHLY, CDR2 FYNNEI. V lost 4 bases and J 2 bases, leaving 5 bases between the germline ends.

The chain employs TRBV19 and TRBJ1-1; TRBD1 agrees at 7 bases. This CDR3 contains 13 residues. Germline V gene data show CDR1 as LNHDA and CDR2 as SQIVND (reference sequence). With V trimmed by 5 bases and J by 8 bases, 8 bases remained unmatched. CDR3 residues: CASSSRETGEAFF. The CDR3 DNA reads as TGTGCCAGTAGTTCCCGGGAGACAGGGGAAGCTTTCTTT.

The CDR3 DNA reads TGTGCCACACAGGGGACCGAGCAGTACTTC. It translates to CATQGTEQYF. The chain is built from TRBV27 and TRBJ2-7; 7 bases align to TRBD1. The CDR3 runs to 10 residues. The J segment lost 6 bases and the V segment lost 10 bases, leaving 3 bases of the junction unmatched. CDR1 MNHEY and CDR2 SMNVEV come from the germline V gene (reference sequence).

CDR3 nucleotides: TGTGCCAGCAGTTCAAGAGCGACAGGGTCCGGCTACACCTTC. This translates into CASSSRATGSGYTF. The chain uses TRBV6-5 and TRBJ1-2; TRBD1 agrees at 7 bases. Germline trimming cut 4 bases from V and 8 bases from J; bases unmatched to any gene: 10. CDR3 length equals 14 residues. Germline V gene data show CDR1 as MNHEY and CDR2 as SVGAGI.